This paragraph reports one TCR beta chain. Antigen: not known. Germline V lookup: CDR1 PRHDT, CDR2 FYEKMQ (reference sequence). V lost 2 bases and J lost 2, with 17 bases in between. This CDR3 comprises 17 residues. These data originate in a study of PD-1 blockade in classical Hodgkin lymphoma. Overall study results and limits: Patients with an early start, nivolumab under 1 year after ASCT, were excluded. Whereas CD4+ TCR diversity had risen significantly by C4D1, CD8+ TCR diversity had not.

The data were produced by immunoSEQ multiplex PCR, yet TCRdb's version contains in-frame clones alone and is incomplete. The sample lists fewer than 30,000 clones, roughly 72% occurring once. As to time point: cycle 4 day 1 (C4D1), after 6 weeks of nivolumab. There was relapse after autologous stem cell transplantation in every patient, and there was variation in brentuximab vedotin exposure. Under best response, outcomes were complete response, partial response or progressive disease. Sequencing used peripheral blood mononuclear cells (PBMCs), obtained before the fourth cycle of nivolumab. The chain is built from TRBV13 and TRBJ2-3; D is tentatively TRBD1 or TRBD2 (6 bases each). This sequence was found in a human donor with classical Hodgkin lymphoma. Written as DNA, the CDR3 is TGTGCCAGCAGCTTATATCTCGAGGGGGGTTACACAGATACGCAGTATTTT. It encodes CASSLYLEGGYTDTQYF.